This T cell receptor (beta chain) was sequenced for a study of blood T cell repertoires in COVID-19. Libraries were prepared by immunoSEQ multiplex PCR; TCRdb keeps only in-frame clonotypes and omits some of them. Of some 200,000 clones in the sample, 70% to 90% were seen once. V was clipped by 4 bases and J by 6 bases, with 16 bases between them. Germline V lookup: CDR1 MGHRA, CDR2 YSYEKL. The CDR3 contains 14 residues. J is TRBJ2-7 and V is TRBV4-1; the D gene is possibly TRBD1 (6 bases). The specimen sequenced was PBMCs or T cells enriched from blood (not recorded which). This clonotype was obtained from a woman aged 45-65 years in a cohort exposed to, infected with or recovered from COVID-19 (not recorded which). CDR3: CASSPEQGSSEQYF. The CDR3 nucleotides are TGCGCCAGCAGCCCCGAGCAGGGGAGCTCCGAGCAGTACTTC.